The 30 T cell receptor beta chains given below trace back to one sample, sequenced in a study of Graves' ophthalmopathy and Graves' hyperthyroidism. Using RNA transcripts, the TCR beta CDR3 regions were amplified. In the first round, RT-PCR was carried out with HTBI primers, and a multiplex PCR formed the second round. TCRdb re-called the multiplex PCR reads with MiXCR, one entry per CDR3 protein. The sample holds around 1.1 million distinct CDR3 sequences, roughly 35% seen once. Sequencing was carried out using peripheral blood or thyroid tissue (not recorded which). These receptors were taken from an adult man with Graves' hyperthyroidism.

This rearrangement joins TRBV7-9 to TRBJ2-5, with 12 positions matching TRBD2. The CDR3 totals 14 residues. The V gene end was trimmed by 6 bases and the J gene end by 5 bases; junction bases not matched to a gene: 4. The germline V gene encodes CDR1 SEHNR and CDR2 FQNEAQ (reference sequence). CDR3 region: CASRTSGSHETQYF. DNA of the CDR3: TGTGCCAGCAGGACTAGCGGGAGCCACGAGACCCAGTACTTC.

The count of this clonotype is one. The germline gene is not matched at one end of the junction; a read error may be the cause. The V gene is TRBV13, the J gene TRBJ2-5; 9 positions match TRBD1. Germline-derived CDR1 and CDR2 are PRHDT and FYEKMQ (reference sequence). The CDR3 runs to 15 residues. CDR3 residues: CVSSPRQGGQETQYF. As DNA, the CDR3 is TGTGTCAGCAGCCCAAGACAGGGGGGCCAAGAGACCCAGTACTTC.

The genes are TRBV5-6 and TRBJ2-7; D possibly corresponds to TRBD2 (6 bases). The CDR3 contains 16 residues. The germline V gene encodes CDR1 SGHDT and CDR2 YYEEEE. Trimming stripped 0 bases from V and 0 bases from J, with 13 bases between. CDR3 residues: CASSLGLGGASYEQYF. The CDR3, as DNA: TGTGCCAGCAGCTTGGGCCTCGGGGGAGCCTCCTACGAGCAGTACTTC.

In its sample, this clonotype was seen a few times. The chain employs TRBV6-5 and TRBJ2-5, with D possibly being TRBD1 or TRBD2 (6 bases each). CDR1 is MNHEY, CDR2 SVGAGI, per germline. Between the trimmed V and J ends, which lost 8 bases and 7 bases, there was a span of 17 bases. CDR3 length: 13 residues. The CDR3: CASRVGGTGTQYF. The CDR3 DNA reads as TGTGCCAGCCGGGTGGGGGGCACCGGGACCCAGTACTTC.

V gene TRBV9 combines with J gene TRBJ2-7; 8 bases match TRBD1. This CDR3 region has 16 residues. Germline CDR1 reads SGDLS; CDR2 reads YYNGEE. The ends lost 2 bases at V and 2 bases at J; junction bases unmatched: 9. DNA for the CDR3: TGTGCCAGCAGCGTGACTTCCGGGACAGGCACCTACGAGCAGTACTTC. It yields the protein CASSVTSGTGTYEQYF.

This chain links TRBV25-1 with TRBJ1-1; no clear D. The CDR3 has 14 residues. Germline V lookup: CDR1 MGHDK, CDR2 SYGVNS. V lost 4 bases and J lost 1, with 10 bases in between. The CDR3 region is CASSATEENTEAFF. CDR3 coding DNA: TGTGCCAGCAGTGCTACGGAAGAGAACACTGAAGCTTTCTTT.

The genes are TRBV24-1 and TRBJ1-1; unclear D gene. Trimming removed 3 bases from V and 7 bases from J, with 11 bases in between. The CDR3 spans 13 residues. Germline assignment: CDR1 KGHDR and CDR2 SFDVKD. The CDR3 is CATSDRASGEAFF. DNA for the CDR3: TGTGCCACCAGTGATCGGGCATCGGGTGAAGCTTTCTTT.

This clonotype appeared many times. This chain joins TRBV20-1 and TRBJ2-7; D may correspond to TRBD1 or TRBD2 (6 bases each). Looked up from germline, CDR1 is DFQATT and CDR2 is SNEGSKA (reference sequence). V lost 3 bases, J lost 2 bases, and 14 bases lay in between. The CDR3 extends over 14 amino acids. CDR3 protein: CSASTGRYPYEQYF. CDR3 nucleotide sequence: TGCAGTGCTAGCACAGGGAGGTATCCCTACGAGCAGTACTTC.

At least ten counts were recorded for this clonotype. This chain joins TRBV5-1 and TRBJ1-6; 9 bases are a match to TRBD1. V was clipped by 0 bases and J by 8 bases; unmatched bases: 9. Germline V lookup: CDR1 SGHRS, CDR2 YFSETQ. This CDR3 contains 17 residues. CDR3 sequence (DNA): TGCGCCAGCAGCTTGGTTCACAGGGGGCTCGTGGATTCACCCCTCCACTTT. Amino acids: CASSLVHRGLVDSPLHF.

The CDR3 here is CSARVGQPRELFF. In DNA form, the CDR3 reads TGCAGTGCTAGAGTGGGACAGCCAAGGGAGCTGTTTTTT. The gene calls are TRBV20-1 and TRBJ2-2; 7 nucleotides agree with TRBD1. CDR1 DFQATT and CDR2 SNEGSKA come from the germline V gene (reference sequence). V lost 1 base to trimming and J lost 9 bases; unmatched junction nucleotides: 5. The CDR3 sequence is 13 residues long.

This clonotype was observed at least ten times. The V gene is TRBV5-8, the J gene TRBJ1-2; 9 bases align to TRBD1. This CDR3 region has 15 residues. The ends lost 0 bases at V and 2 bases at J; junction bases unmatched: 2. In germline, CDR1 is SGHTS, CDR2 YDEGEE. This CDR3 is CASSLEGQGNYGYTF. CDR3 bases: TGTGCCAGCAGCTTGGAGGGACAGGGCAACTATGGCTACACCTTC.

A word on this clonotype: One base away lies a much larger clone, so this may be a sequencing read error. Likely a read error: the CDR3 ends without its conserved phenylalanine or tryptophan. The genes are TRBV19 and TRBJ2-7, with a possible D match to TRBD2 (6 bases). V gave up 5 bases and J gave up 7 bases, with 18 bases separating them. Per germline, CDR1 LNHDA and CDR2 SQIVND (reference sequence). This CDR3 comprises 14 residues. The CDR3 DNA reads as TGTGCCAGTAGTTTGGGAGGCCCACGGGGTGAGCAGTACCTC. Translated, it gives CASSLGGPRGEQYL.

This clonotype came up a few times. The chain carries TRBV11-2 and TRBJ1-1, with TRBD1 matching over 12 bases. CDR1 is SGHAT, CDR2 FQNNGV, per germline. This CDR3 has 16 residues. The J segment lost 7 bases and the V segment lost 1 base, leaving 7 bases of the junction unmatched. The CDR3 nucleotides are TGTGCCAGCAGCTTAGCGGGACAGGGGGCAAGTGTTGAAGCTTTCTTT. It translates to CASSLAGQGASVEAFF.

The chain joins TRBV29-1 to TRBJ2-7; 8 bases map to TRBD1. The CDR3 length is 13 residues. The germline V gene encodes CDR1 SQVTM and CDR2 ANQGSEA. With 7 bases clipped from V and 6 bases from J, the junction kept 11 bases outside the gene matches. As DNA, the CDR3 is TGCAGCGCGCTTCGGACAGGGCCCGCCGAGCAGTACTTC. Translation: CSALRTGPAEQYF.

This clonotype was counted at least ten times. V and J are TRBV6-2 or TRBV6-3 and TRBJ2-2; possibly TRBD2 for D (6 bases). The CDR3 runs 15 residues. The germline CDR1 and CDR2 sequences are MNHEY and SVGEGT. V dropped 6 bases and J dropped 5 bases, with 16 bases sitting between them. CDR3 nucleotides: TGTGCCAGCAGGCCGGGGGAGCGACGGACCGGGGAGCTGTTTTTT. Protein: CASRPGERRTGELFF.

V gene TRBV29-1 combines with J gene TRBJ2-3; 8 bases are a match to TRBD2. CDR1 is SQVTM and CDR2 is ANQGSEA in the germline V gene. The CDR3 consists of 16 residues. V lost 4 bases and J lost 2; bases outside the gene matches: 11. The chain's CDR3 is CSVAGLSGRPTDTQYF. CDR3 DNA: TGCAGCGTTGCTGGACTAAGCGGGAGACCCACAGATACGCAGTATTTT.

This chain joins TRBV29-1 and TRBJ2-5; tentative D call: TRBD1 (6 bases). The CDR3 totals 14 residues. V was trimmed by 5 bases and J by 4 bases, leaving 17 bases between them. Germline V gene data show CDR1 as SQVTM and CDR2 as ANQGSEA. The CDR3 coding sequence is TGCAGCGTTAGAACAGGGACGGAGCGAGAGACCCAGTACTTC. Residues: CSVRTGTERETQYF.

This clonotype has a count of ten or more. This chain uses TRBV5-1 with TRBJ2-5; 12 positions agree with TRBD2. This CDR3 contains 16 residues. CDR1 is SGHRS, CDR2 YFSETQ, per germline. The junction had 4 bases not matched to a gene; V was cut back by 4 bases and J by 0 bases. The CDR3 sequence: CASSRGTSGHQETQYF. CDR3 DNA sequence: TGCGCCAGCAGCAGGGGGACTAGCGGGCACCAAGAGACCCAGTACTTC.

The genes are TRBV2 and TRBJ2-5; D is possibly TRBD1 (5 bases). Trimming removed 6 bases at V and 5 bases at J, with 16 bases between. The CDR3 length is 14 residues. The germline V gene has CDR1 SNHLY and CDR2 FYNNEI. The CDR3 spells CASRKDGQRETQYF. As DNA, the CDR3 is TGTGCCAGCAGGAAGGACGGACAACGCGAGACCCAGTACTTC.

This clonotype occurred many times. V is TRBV10-3 and J is TRBJ2-2; 10 bases are a match to TRBD2. This CDR3 has 15 residues. Germline trimming cut 6 bases from V and 2 bases from J; bases unmatched to any gene: 3. The germline V gene has CDR1 ENHRY and CDR2 SYGVKD. The CDR3 spells CAIRAGGSNTGELFF. In DNA, the CDR3 is TGTGCCATCAGAGCGGGGGGGAGTAACACCGGGGAGCTGTTTTTT.

The chain combines TRBV10-3 with TRBJ1-2, with a weak D call TRBD1 (6 bases). V was pared by 3 bases and J by 4 bases, with 15 bases between. Germline V gene data show CDR1 as ENHRY and CDR2 as SYGVKD. This CDR3 is 15 amino acids long. CDR3 coding DNA: TGTGCCATCAGTGATACCCGGACAGCCGCCTATGGCTACACCTTC. Residues: CAISDTRTAAYGYTF.

V and J are TRBV7-2 and TRBJ2-5; 11 bases are a match to TRBD1. This CDR3 is built from 15 residues. The V and J ends lost 5 bases and 5 bases, in that order; junction bases with no gene match: 7. Germline CDR1 is SGHTA and CDR2 is FQGNSA. The CDR3 is CASSHRTGGEETQYF. CDR3 nucleotide sequence: TGTGCCAGCAGCCACAGGACAGGGGGCGAGGAGACCCAGTACTTC.

This clonotype has at least ten counts. V gene TRBV13 combines with J gene TRBJ2-7, with 7 bases lining up with TRBD2. This CDR3 spans 13 amino acids. From germline, CDR1 is PRHDT and CDR2 FYEKMQ (reference sequence). V shed 5 bases, J shed 2 bases, and the junction held 3 bases outside the gene matches. Here the CDR3 reads CASSEGLAYEQYF. The CDR3 DNA sequence: TGTGCCAGCAGCGAAGGACTAGCCTACGAGCAGTACTTC.

This clonotype was detected many times. The genes are TRBV10-3 and TRBJ2-7; 7 positions agree with TRBD2. Germline loops: CDR1 ENHRY, CDR2 SYGVKD. The V segment lost 6 bases and the J segment 1 base; nucleotides outside the gene matches: 3. The CDR3 loop spans 13 amino acids. The CDR3 region has the DNA TGTGCCATCAGAACTAGCGAATCCTACGAGCAGTACTTC. It codes for CAIRTSESYEQYF.

This clonotype was counted many times. CDR3 nucleotides: TGCGCCAGCAGCCAAGTCGGACCCAAGAGCTACGAGCAGTACTTC. This encodes CASSQVGPKSYEQYF. The chain joins TRBV4-1 to TRBJ2-7; D not resolved. V lost 1 base and J lost 3, with 13 bases in between. Germline loops: CDR1 MGHRA, CDR2 YSYEKL. This CDR3 comprises 15 residues.

J is TRBJ2-7 and V is TRBV9; no clear D. Germline CDR1 reads SGDLS; CDR2 reads YYNGEE. Trimming pared 0 bases from V and 6 bases from J, leaving 7 bases between. The CDR3 is 12 amino acids. The CDR3 loop is CASSVATGEQYF. The CDR3 region has the DNA TGTGCCAGCAGCGTAGCCACTGGCGAGCAGTACTTC. The complete variable domain, with remaining parts taken from reference TRBV9 and TRBJ2-7, reads DSGVTQTPKHLITATGQRVTLRCSPRSGDLSVYWYQQSLDQGLQFLIQYYNGEERAKGNILERFSAQQFPDLHSELNLSSLELGDSALYFCASSVATGEQYFGPGTRLTVT.

This clonotype was detected only a few times. The rearrangement uses TRBV10-2 and TRBJ1-1; the D gene is possibly TRBD1 (5 bases). The V end was cut by 3 bases, the J end by 3 bases, with 8 bases between. The CDR3 extends over 13 amino acids. The V gene's germline CDR1 is WSHSY and CDR2 SAAADI. The DNA of the CDR3 is TGCGCCAGCAGTGATATAGGGGACACTGAAGCTTTCTTT. It specifies CASSDIGDTEAFF.

The sample holds a few counts of this clonotype. The chain links TRBV27 to TRBJ1-1, with D possibly being TRBD1 (6 bases). The V and J ends lost 4 bases and 6 bases respectively, with 9 bases between them. Germline loops: CDR1 MNHEY, CDR2 SMNVEV (reference sequence). The CDR3 has 12 amino acids. The CDR3 loop is CASSSGVAEAFF. In DNA, the CDR3 is TGTGCCAGCAGTTCAGGGGTGGCTGAAGCTTTCTTT.

This clonotype was recorded a few times. The chain joins TRBV5-1 to TRBJ1-5; 8 nucleotides match TRBD1. Per germline, CDR1 SGHRS and CDR2 YFSETQ. With 4 bases clipped from V and 6 bases from J, the junction kept 9 bases outside the gene matches. This CDR3 spans 15 amino acids. This chain's CDR3 is CASSLGTGPGQPQHF. Written as DNA, the CDR3 is TGCGCCAGCAGCCTGGGGACAGGCCCTGGTCAGCCCCAGCATTTT.

The chain combines TRBV4-1 with TRBJ2-7, with TRBD1 matching 7 bases. With V trimmed by 3 bases and J by 4 bases, 3 bases remained unmatched. CDR3 length: 13 residues. Germline CDR1 MGHRA, CDR2 YSYEKL. The CDR3 here is CASSHAQGYEQYF. The CDR3 DNA follows: TGCGCCAGCAGCCATGCACAGGGGTACGAGCAGTACTTC.